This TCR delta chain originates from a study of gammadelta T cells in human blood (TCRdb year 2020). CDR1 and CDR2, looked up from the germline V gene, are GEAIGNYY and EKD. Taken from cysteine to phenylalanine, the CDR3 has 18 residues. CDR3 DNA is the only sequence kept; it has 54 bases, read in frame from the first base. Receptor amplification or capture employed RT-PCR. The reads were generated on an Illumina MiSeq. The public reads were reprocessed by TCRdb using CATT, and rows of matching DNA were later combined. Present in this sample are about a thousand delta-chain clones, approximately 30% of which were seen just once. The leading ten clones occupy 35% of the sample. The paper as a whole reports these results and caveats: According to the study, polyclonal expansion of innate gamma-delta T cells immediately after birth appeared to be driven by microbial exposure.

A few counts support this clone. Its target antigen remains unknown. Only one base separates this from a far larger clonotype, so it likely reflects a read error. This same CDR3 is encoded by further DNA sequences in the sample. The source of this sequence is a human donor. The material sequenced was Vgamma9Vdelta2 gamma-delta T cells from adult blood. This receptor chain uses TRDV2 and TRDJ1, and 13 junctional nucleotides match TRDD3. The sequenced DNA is TGTGCCTGTGACACAGTTACTGGGGGATACGGGGACACAGATAAACTCATCTTT. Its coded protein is CACDTVTGGYGDTDKLIF.